Sequencing of this T cell receptor beta chain was carried out in a study of CD8 T cells in ankylosing spondylitis. Overall study results and limits: A TCR beta motif of eight or nine highly homologous variants seemed to mark ankylosing spondylitis blood. Reportedly, matched ankylosing spondylitis synovial fluid was significantly enriched for disease-linked clones.

A word on this clonotype: As yet, its antigen is unknown.

There are 16 residues in the CDR3. V was pared by 1 base and J by 7 bases, with 18 bases between. TCRdb independently ran MiXCR on the 5' RACE reads; one entry per CDR3 protein. Among 340,000 or so distinct CDR3 sequences listed, around 15% were seen once. This receptor was taken from a male donor with ankylosing spondylitis or in good health (not recorded which). V gene TRBV12-3 or TRBV12-4 combines with J gene TRBJ2-3; D is possibly TRBD2 (6 bases). The sequenced sample was blood, either unsorted or a sorted T cell fraction (not recorded which). CDR3 in DNA: TGTGCCAGCAGTTTAGTAGGCGGGACCCTACCATATACGCAGTATTTT. Protein sequence: CASSLVGGTLPYTQYF.